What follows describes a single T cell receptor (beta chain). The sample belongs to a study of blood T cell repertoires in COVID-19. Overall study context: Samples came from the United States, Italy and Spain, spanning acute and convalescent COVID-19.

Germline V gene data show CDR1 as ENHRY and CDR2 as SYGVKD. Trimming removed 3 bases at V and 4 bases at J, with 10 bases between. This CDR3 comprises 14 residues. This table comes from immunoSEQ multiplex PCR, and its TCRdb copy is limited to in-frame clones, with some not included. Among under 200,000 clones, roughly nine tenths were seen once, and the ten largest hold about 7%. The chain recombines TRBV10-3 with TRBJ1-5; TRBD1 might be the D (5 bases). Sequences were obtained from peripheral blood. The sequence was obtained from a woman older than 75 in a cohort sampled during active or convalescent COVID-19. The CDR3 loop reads CAISETGVNQPQHF. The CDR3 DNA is TGTGCCATCAGTGAAACGGGGGTAAATCAGCCCCAGCATTTT.